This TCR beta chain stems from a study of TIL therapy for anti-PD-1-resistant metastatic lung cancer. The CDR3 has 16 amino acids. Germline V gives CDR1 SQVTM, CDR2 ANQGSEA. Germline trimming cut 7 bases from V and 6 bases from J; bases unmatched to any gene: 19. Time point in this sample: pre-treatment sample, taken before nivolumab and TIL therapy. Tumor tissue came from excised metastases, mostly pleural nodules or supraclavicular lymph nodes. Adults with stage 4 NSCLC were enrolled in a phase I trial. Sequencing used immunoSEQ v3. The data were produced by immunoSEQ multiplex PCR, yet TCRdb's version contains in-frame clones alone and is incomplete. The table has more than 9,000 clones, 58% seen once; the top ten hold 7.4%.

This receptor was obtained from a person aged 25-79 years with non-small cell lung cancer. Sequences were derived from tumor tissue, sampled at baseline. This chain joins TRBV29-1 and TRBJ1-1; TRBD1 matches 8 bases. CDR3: CSAWEGRDRLEAEAFF. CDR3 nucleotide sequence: TGCAGCGCCTGGGAGGGGCGGGACAGGTTAGAAGCTGAAGCTTTCTTT.